One sample yielded the 19 T cell receptor beta chains listed below, sequenced in a study of blood T cell repertoires in COVID-19. TCRdb keeps only in-frame clones here, not all; method: immunoSEQ multiplex PCR. Of around 99,000 clones listed, around 79% are singletons. The sequencing input was peripheral blood. These receptors were taken from a woman over 75 with active or convalescent COVID-19.

The gene calls are TRBV10-3 and TRBJ1-5, with 7 positions matching TRBD1. V was pared by 10 bases and J by 0 bases, with 6 bases of the junction left unmatched. The germline gives CDR1 ENHRY, CDR2 SYGVKD. The CDR3 sequence is 14 residues long. The CDR3 bases are TGTGCCACGCGGACAGGTAATAGCAATCAGCCCCAGCATTTT. Amino acid sequence: CATRTGNSNQPQHF.

The genes are TRBV4-3 and TRBJ2-7; TRBD1 is a possible D gene (6 bases). Trimming took off 1 base at V and 2 bases at J, with 15 bases between the two ends. From germline, CDR1 is LGHNA and CDR2 YSLEER. The CDR3 has 16 amino acids. CDR3 bases: TGCGCCAGCAGCCAAGTTCAGGGGTTACGGACCTACGAGCAGTACTTC. Translation gives CASSQVQGLRTYEQYF.

Written as DNA, the CDR3 is TGTGCCAGCGGGACTAGTACCTACAATGAGCAGTTCTTC. Protein product: CASGTSTYNEQFF. V is TRBV7-8 and J is TRBJ2-1, with 8 bases fitting TRBD2. Per germline, CDR1 SGHVS and CDR2 FQNEAQ. Trimming removed 8 bases from V and 2 bases from J; junction bases left unmatched: 2. The CDR3 length is 13 residues.

This clone appeared once. The genes are TRBV5-6 and TRBJ1-4; D is unclear. This CDR3 region has 13 residues. Trimming removed 0 bases at V and 5 bases at J, with 5 bases between. CDR1 is SGHDT and CDR2 is YYEEEE in the germline V gene. CDR3 protein: CASSLERNEKLFF. CDR3 DNA sequence: TGTGCCAGCAGCTTGGAGAGAAATGAAAAACTGTTTTTT.

J is TRBJ2-5 and V is TRBV10-3, with 11 bases matching TRBD2. Germline V lookup: CDR1 ENHRY, CDR2 SYGVKD. CDR3 length: 13 residues. J lost 3 bases, V lost 9 bases, and 3 bases had no gene match. The CDR3 DNA reads TGTGCCATTGGGACTAGCGGCAAAGAGACCCAGTACTTC. The encoded protein is CAIGTSGKETQYF.

The CDR3 region is CASTVSGPSTDTQYF. CDR3 DNA: TGTGCCAGCACCGTCAGCGGCCCTAGCACAGATACGCAGTATTTT. The V and J genes are TRBV7-2 and TRBJ2-3, with a weak D call TRBD2 (5 bases). In germline, CDR1 is SGHTA, CDR2 FQGNSA. The CDR3 sequence is 15 residues long. The germline V and J ends were trimmed by 7 bases and 0 bases, with 14 bases remaining between them. Full variable domain (outside the CDR3, taken from reference TRBV7-2 and TRBJ2-3): GAGVSQSPSNKVTEKGKDVELRCDPISGHTALYWYRQSLGQGLEFLIYFQGNSAPDKSGLPSDRFSAERTGGSVSTLTIQRTQQEDSAVYLCASTVSGPSTDTQYFGPGTRLTVL.

The rearrangement links TRBV20-1 to TRBJ2-7; D is possibly TRBD2 (5 bases). This CDR3 comprises 14 residues. CDR1 DFQATT and CDR2 SNEGSKA come from the germline V gene (reference sequence). Trimming pared 3 bases from V and 0 bases from J, leaving 12 bases between. CDR3 loop: CSASPGLASYEQYF. Here the CDR3 DNA reads TGCAGTGCTAGTCCCGGACTGGCCTCCTACGAGCAGTACTTC.

The chain combines TRBV6-5 with TRBJ1-5; 9 bases match TRBD1. There are 14 residues in the CDR3. The germline V gene encodes CDR1 MNHEY and CDR2 SVGAGI. V shed 6 bases and J 6 bases; nucleotides not matched to a gene: 6. The CDR3 sequence is CASRKTGGGQPQHF. DNA of the CDR3: TGTGCCAGCAGGAAAACAGGGGGCGGTCAGCCCCAGCATTTT.

V is TRBV18 and J is TRBJ1-2; 8 nucleotides line up with TRBD1. Trimming removed 2 bases from V and 1 base from J; junction bases left unmatched: 15. The germline gives CDR1 KGHSH, CDR2 LQKENI. The CDR3 length is 19 residues. The CDR3 protein is CASSPTSGRDRRFNYGYTF. CDR3 DNA: TGTGCCAGCTCACCAACCTCAGGGCGGGACAGGCGGTTTAACTATGGCTACACCTTC.

A few counts support this clone. The chain joins TRBV2 to TRBJ2-1; 8 bases align to TRBD1. This CDR3 has 15 residues. The trim removed 4 bases at V and 6 bases at J, leaving 8 bases unmatched. Germline CDR1 reads SNHLY; CDR2 reads FYNNEI. This CDR3 is CASSGGRGLLNEQFF. The CDR3 DNA follows: TGTGCCAGCAGTGGGGGCAGGGGGCTTCTCAATGAGCAGTTCTTC.

This clone was seen only a few times. The V call is TRBV7-2, the J call TRBJ1-4, with TRBD1 as a possible D gene (6 bases). Germline V gene lookup returns CDR1 SGHTA and CDR2 FQGNSA. Trimming took off 3 bases at V and 3 bases at J, with 8 bases between the two ends. The CDR3 extends over 14 amino acids. The CDR3 DNA sequence: TGTGCCAGCAGCTTTGGACAGCCTAATGAAAAACTGTTTTTT. Protein sequence: CASSFGQPNEKLFF. Variable domain in full (rest from reference TRBV7-2 and TRBJ1-4): GAGVSQSPSNKVTEKGKDVELRCDPISGHTALYWYRQSLGQGLEFLIYFQGNSAPDKSGLPSDRFSAERTGGSVSTLTIQRTQQEDSAVYLCASSFGQPNEKLFFGSGTQLSVL.

The rearrangement uses TRBV7-2 and TRBJ2-1, with 11 positions matching TRBD2. After removal of 3 bases from V and 0 bases from J, the junction contained 10 bases not matched to a gene. Germline CDR1 and CDR2: SGHTA and FQGNSA. This CDR3 contains 19 residues. The CDR3 coding sequence is TGTGCCAGCAGCTTGAACCCGGGACTAGCGGCCCGCTCCTACAATGAGCAGTTCTTC. It yields the protein CASSLNPGLAARSYNEQFF.

The rearrangement uses TRBV3-1 (or the pseudogene TRBV3-2) and TRBJ1-2; D gene ambiguous. The CDR3 totals 14 residues. Trimming left V 0 bases short and J 2 bases short, with 7 bases between. The germline V gene encodes CDR1 LGHDT and CDR2 YNNKEL (reference sequence). The chain's CDR3 is CASSQDEGNYGYTF. The DNA of the CDR3 is TGTGCCAGCAGCCAAGATGAGGGAAACTATGGCTACACCTTC.

The chain recombines TRBV29-1 with TRBJ2-6, with TRBD1 matching 7 bases. This CDR3 comprises 16 residues. Germline loops: CDR1 SQVTM, CDR2 ANQGSEA. With V trimmed by 7 bases and J by 0 bases, 9 bases remained unmatched. Here the CDR3 DNA reads TGCAGCGCCTCCGGGACAGCGAGCTCTGGGGCCAACGTCCTGACTTTC. Translated: CSASGTASSGANVLTF.

The chain recombines TRBV6-2 or TRBV6-3 with TRBJ1-5, with no clear D. Germline loops: CDR1 MNHEY, CDR2 SVGEGT. Trimming shortened V by 2 bases and J by 11 bases, and 13 bases separated the two germline ends. This CDR3 spans 13 amino acids. The CDR3 DNA reads as TGTGCCAGCAGTTACAGGGAGAATCCGGCCCAGCATTTT. It translates to CASSYRENPAQHF.

The chain recombines TRBV30 with TRBJ2-3; D call uncertain. V was trimmed by 5 bases and J by 4 bases, leaving 10 bases between them. The CDR3 runs 12 residues. CDR1 is GTSNPN and CDR2 is SVGIG in the germline V gene (reference sequence). This chain's CDR3 is CAWEAGSDTQYF. The CDR3 coding sequence is TGTGCCTGGGAAGCCGGGTCAGATACGCAGTATTTT.

By share of the sample, this clone is medium-sized (0.01 to 0.1%). The rearrangement links TRBV6-4 to TRBJ1-2; D is possibly TRBD1 (5 bases). Germline V lookup: CDR1 MRHNA, CDR2 SNTAGT. Trimming pared 2 bases from V and 4 bases from J, leaving 17 bases between. The CDR3 runs 16 residues. CDR3 residues: CASSDTPQAFAYGYTF. For the CDR3, the DNA is TGTGCCAGCAGTGACACTCCACAGGCTTTTGCCTATGGCTACACCTTC.

This clone showed up just once. One end of the junction varies from germline; a read error may be responsible. This chain connects TRBV5-1 to TRBJ2-5; 8 positions agree with TRBD2. The length of the CDR3 is 14 residues. Germline CDR1 SGHRS, CDR2 YFSETQ. The CDR3 nucleotides are TGTGCCAGCAGCTTGCTTGCGGGAGGAGAGACCCAGTACTTC. This gives the protein CASSLLAGGETQYF.

This CDR3 reads CASSRSGISYNEQFF. CDR3 DNA sequence: TGTGCCAGCAGTCGGAGCGGGATCTCCTACAATGAGCAGTTCTTC. This rearrangement joins TRBV27 to TRBJ2-1, with TRBD2 matching over 7 bases. The V gene end was trimmed by 5 bases and the J gene end by 0 bases; junction bases not matched to a gene: 4. Germline CDR1 MNHEY, CDR2 SMNVEV (reference sequence). The CDR3 has 15 amino acids.